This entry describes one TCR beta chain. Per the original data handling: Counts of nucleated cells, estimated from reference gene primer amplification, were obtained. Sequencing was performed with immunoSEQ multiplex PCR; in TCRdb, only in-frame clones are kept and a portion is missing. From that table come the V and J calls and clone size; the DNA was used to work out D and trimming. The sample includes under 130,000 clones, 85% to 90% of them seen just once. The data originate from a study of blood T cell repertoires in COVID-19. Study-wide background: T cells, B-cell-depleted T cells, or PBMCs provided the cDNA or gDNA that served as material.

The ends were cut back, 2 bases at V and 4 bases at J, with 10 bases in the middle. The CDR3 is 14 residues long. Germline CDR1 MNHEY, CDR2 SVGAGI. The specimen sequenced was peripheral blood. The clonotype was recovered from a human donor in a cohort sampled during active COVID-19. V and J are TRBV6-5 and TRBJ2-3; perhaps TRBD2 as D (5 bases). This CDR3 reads CASSYTPRADTQYF. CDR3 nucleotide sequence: TGTGCCAGCAGTTACACCCCGCGGGCAGATACGCAGTATTTT.